This T cell receptor (beta chain) was captured by sequencing in a study of blood T cells in healthy people across ages. Notes on the study in general: Without sorted subsets, naive and antigen-experienced compartments could not be conclusively compared.

Together with a sample-barcoded 5' primer, a J-beta primer mix was included in a second PCR lasting roughly 6 to 12 cycles. One entry per CDR3 protein results from TCRdb running MiXCR on the 5' RACE reads. The sample has roughly 500,000 distinct CDR3 sequences, nearly 25% seen once; the top ten hold just under 9%. Donors gave 9 to 10 milliliters of peripheral blood apiece. PBMCs numbering at least 7 million were isolated per sample. The V segment lost 5 bases and the J segment 1 base; nucleotides outside the gene matches: 10. Germline V gene data show CDR1 as DFQATT and CDR2 as SNEGSKA (reference sequence). The CDR3 loop spans 16 amino acids. As concerns this clonotype: Its matching antigen is unknown.

This same sample was also taken into another study, of T cells of mothers and their children. That work adds: Thymic selection molds TCR recombination output in much the same way for related pairs as for unrelated pairs.

Sequencing used blood. This receptor was taken from a boy aged 5 to 17 in good health. The chain combines TRBV20-1 with TRBJ1-4; 7 bases are shared with TRBD1. CDR3 sequence: CSAPQGQWITNEKLFF. The CDR3 DNA sequence: TGCAGTGCTCCACAGGGACAGTGGATAACTAATGAAAAACTGTTTTTT.